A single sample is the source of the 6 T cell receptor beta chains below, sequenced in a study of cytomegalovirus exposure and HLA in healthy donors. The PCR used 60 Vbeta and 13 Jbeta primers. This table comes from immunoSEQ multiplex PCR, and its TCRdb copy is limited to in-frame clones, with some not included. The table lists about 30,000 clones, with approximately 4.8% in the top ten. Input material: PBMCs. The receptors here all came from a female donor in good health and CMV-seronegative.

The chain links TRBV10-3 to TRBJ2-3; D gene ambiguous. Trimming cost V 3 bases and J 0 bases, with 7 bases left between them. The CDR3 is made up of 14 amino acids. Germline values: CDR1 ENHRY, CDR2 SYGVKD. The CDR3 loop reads CAISDSKSTDTQYF. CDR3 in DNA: TGTGCCATCAGTGATTCTAAAAGCACAGATACGCAGTATTTT.

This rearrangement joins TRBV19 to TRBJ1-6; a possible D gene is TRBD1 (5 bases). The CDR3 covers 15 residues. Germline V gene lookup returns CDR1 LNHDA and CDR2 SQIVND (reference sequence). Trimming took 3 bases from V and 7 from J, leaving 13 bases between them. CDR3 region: CASSILQARNSPLHF. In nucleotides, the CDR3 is TGTGCCAGTAGTATTCTACAGGCTAGGAATTCACCCCTCCACTTT.

In DNA form, the CDR3 reads TGTGCCAGCAGCGTAGTGGGGGGTGGTGGCACAGATACGCAGTATTTT. Translation: CASSVVGGGGTDTQYF. V gene TRBV9 combines with J gene TRBJ2-3; the D gene is possibly TRBD2 (6 bases). V was clipped by 0 bases and J by 1 base, with 12 bases between them. Germline V gives CDR1 SGDLS, CDR2 YYNGEE. The CDR3 length is 16 residues. Using reference TRBV9 and TRBJ2-3 for the parts outside the CDR3, the full variable domain is DSGVTQTPKHLITATGQRVTLRCSPRSGDLSVYWYQQSLDQGLQFLIQYYNGEERAKGNILERFSAQQFPDLHSELNLSSLELGDSALYFCASSVVGGGGTDTQYFGPGTRLTVL.

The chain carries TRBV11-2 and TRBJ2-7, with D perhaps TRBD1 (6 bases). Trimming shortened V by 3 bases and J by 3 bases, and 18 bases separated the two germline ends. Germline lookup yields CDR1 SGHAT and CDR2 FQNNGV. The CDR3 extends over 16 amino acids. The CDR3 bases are TGTGCCAGCAGCTTCCCTGACAGGAAAGGGATCTACGAGCAGTACTTC. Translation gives CASSFPDRKGIYEQYF.

The CDR3 DNA is TGTGCCAGCAGCCAAGGTGGGAGCTCACTATACGAGCAGTACTTC. This translates into CASSQGGSSLYEQYF. The chain links TRBV28 to TRBJ2-7; TRBD2 might be the D (5 bases). Germline CDR1 and CDR2: MDHEN and SYDVKM. V lost 6 bases and J 4 bases, leaving 19 bases between the germline ends. The CDR3 covers 15 residues.

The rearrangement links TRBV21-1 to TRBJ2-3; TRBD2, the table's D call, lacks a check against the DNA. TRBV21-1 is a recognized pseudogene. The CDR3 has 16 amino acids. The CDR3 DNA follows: TGTGCCAGCAGCAAAGGCGCGGGGCCTAGCACAGATACGCAGTATTTT. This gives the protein CASSKGAGPSTDTQYF.